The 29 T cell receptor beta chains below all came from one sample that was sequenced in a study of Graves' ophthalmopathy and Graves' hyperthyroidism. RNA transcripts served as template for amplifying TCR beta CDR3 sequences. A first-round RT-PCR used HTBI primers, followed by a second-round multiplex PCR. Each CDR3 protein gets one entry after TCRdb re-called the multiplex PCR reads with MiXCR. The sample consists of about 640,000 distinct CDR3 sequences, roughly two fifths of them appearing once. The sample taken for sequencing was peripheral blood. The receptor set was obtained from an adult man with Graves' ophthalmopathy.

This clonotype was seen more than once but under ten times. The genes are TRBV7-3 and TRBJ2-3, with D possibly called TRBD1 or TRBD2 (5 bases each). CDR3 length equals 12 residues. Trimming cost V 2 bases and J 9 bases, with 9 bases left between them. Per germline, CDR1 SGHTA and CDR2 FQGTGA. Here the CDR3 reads CASSLGTRTQYF. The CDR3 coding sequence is TGTGCCAGCAGCTTAGGGACGAGGACGCAGTATTTT.

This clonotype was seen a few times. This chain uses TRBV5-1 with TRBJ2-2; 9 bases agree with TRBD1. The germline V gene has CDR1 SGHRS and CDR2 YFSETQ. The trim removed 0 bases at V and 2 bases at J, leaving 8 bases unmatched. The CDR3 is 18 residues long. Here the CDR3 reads CASSLAFGQGTNTGELFF. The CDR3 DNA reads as TGCGCCAGCAGCTTGGCTTTCGGACAGGGGACTAACACCGGGGAGCTGTTTTTT.

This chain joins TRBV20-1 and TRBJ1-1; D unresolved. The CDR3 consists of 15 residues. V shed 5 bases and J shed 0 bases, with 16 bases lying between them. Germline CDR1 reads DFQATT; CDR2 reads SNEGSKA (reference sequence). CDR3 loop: CSASPRATLNTEAFF. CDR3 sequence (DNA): TGCAGTGCTTCCCCGAGGGCCACCCTGAACACTGAAGCTTTCTTT.

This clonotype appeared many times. CDR3: CASSAGTGLNTEAFF. CDR3 nucleotides: TGTGCCAGCAGCGCCGGGACAGGGCTGAACACTGAAGCTTTCTTT. The genes are TRBV7-9 and TRBJ1-1; 9 bases fit TRBD1. The CDR3 totals 15 residues. Losses at the gene ends were 5 bases for V and 0 bases for J; bases not matched to a gene: 4. CDR1 SEHNR and CDR2 FQNEAQ come from the germline V gene (reference sequence).

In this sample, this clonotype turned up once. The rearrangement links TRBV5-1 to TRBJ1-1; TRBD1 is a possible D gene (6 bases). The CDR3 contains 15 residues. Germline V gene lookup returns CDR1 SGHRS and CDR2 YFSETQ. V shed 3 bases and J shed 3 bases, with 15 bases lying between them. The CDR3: CASSSAGVADTEAFF. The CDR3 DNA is TGCGCCAGCAGCTCGGCAGGGGTTGCGGACACTGAAGCTTTCTTT.

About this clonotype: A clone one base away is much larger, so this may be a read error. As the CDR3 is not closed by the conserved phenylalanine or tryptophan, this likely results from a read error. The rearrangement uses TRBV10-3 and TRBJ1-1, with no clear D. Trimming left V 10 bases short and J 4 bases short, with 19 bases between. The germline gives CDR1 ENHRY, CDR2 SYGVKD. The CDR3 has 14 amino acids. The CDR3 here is CASSLTGNGTEAFI. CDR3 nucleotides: TGTGCCAGCAGCTTAACCGGGAACGGCACTGAAGCTTTCATT.

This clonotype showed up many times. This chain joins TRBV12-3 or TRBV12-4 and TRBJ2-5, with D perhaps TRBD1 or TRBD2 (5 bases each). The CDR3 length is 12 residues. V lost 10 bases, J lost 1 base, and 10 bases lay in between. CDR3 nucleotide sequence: TGTGCCACCTCGGGACCCCAAGAGACCCAGTACTTC. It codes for CATSGPQETQYF.

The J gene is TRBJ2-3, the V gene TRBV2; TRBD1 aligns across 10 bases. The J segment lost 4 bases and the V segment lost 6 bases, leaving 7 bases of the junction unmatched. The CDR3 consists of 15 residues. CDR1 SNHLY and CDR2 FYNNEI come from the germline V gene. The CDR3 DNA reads TGTGCCAGCAGCGGTAGACAGGGGGCACCAGATACGCAGTATTTT. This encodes CASSGRQGAPDTQYF.

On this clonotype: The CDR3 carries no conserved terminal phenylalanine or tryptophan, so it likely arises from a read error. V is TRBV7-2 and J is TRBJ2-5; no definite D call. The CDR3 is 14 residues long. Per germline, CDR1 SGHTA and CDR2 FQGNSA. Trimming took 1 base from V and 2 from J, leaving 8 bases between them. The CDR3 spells CASSLGPEQETQYL. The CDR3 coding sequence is TGTGCCAGCAGCTTAGGCCCAGAGCAAGAGACCCAGTACCTC.

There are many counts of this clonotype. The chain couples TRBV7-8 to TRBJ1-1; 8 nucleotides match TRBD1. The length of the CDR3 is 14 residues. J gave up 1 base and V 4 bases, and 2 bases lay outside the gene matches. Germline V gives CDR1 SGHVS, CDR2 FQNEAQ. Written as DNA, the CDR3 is TGTGCCAGCAGCTCCGGGACAGGGAACACTGAAGCTTTCTTT. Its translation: CASSSGTGNTEAFF.

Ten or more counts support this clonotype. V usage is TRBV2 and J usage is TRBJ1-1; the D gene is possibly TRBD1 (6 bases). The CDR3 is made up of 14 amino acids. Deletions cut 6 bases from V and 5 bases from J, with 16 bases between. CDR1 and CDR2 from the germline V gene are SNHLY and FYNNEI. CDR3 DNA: TGTGCCAGCAGGCTACAGGGCCTATTAACTGAAGCTTTCTTT. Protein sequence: CASRLQGLLTEAFF.

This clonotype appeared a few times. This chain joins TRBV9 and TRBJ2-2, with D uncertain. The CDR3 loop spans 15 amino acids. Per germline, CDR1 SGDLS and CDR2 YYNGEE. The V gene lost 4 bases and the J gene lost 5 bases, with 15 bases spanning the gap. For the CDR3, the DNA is TGTGCCAGCAGCCAAACGCGGATGAGAACCGGGGAGCTGTTTTTT. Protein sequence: CASSQTRMRTGELFF.

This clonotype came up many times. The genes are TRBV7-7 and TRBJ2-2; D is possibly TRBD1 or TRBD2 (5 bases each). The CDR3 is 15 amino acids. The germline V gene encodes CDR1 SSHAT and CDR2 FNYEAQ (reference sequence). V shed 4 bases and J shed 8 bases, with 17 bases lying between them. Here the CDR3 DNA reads TGTGCCAGCAGCTCCCTCAGGGACCGCGGTGGGGAGCTGTTTTTT. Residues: CASSSLRDRGGELFF.

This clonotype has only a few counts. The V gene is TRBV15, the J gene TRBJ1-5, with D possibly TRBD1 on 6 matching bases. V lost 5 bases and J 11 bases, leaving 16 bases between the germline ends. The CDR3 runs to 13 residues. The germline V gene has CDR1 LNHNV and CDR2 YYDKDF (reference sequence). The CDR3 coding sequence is TGTGCCACCAGCCGTGGACAGCAAGAGACCCAGCATTTT. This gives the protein CATSRGQQETQHF.

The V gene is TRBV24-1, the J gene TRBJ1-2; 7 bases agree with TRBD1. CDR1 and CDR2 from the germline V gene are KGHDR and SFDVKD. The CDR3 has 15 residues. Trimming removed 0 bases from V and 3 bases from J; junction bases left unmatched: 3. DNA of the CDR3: TGTGCCACCAGTGATTTGGGGGACAGCCACTATGGCTACACCTTC. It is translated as CATSDLGDSHYGYTF.

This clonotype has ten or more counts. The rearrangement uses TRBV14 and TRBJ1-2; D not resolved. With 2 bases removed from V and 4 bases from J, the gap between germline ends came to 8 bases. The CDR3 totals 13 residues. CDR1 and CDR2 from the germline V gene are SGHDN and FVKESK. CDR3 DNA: TGTGCCAGCAGCCAATGGAGGGCCTATGGCTACACCTTC. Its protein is CASSQWRAYGYTF.

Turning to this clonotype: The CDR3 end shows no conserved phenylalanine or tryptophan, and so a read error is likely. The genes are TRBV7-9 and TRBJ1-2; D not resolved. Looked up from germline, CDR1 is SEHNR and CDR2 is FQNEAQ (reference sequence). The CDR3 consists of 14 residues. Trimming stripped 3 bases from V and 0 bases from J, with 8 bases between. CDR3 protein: CASSLREANYGYTS. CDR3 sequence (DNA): TGTGCCAGCAGCTTGAGGGAGGCTAACTATGGCTACACCTCC.

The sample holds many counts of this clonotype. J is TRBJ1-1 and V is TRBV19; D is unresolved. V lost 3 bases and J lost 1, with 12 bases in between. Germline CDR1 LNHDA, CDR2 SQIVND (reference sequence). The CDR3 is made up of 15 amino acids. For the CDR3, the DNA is TGTGCCAGTAGTATCATAAGCTCCTCGAACACTGAAGCTTTCTTT. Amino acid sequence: CASSIISSSNTEAFF. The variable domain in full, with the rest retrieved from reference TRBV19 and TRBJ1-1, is DGGITQSPKYLFRKEGQNVTLSCEQNLNHDAMYWYRQDPGQGLRLIYYSQIVNDFQKGDIAEGYSVSREKKESFPLTVTSAQKNPTAFYLCASSIISSSNTEAFFGQGTRLTVV.

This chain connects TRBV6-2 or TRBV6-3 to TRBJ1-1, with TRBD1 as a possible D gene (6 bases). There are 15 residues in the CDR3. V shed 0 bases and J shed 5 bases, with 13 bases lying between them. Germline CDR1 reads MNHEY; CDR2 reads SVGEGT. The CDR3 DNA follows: TGTGCCAGCAGTTACTCGAGCAGGGGTGATACTGAAGCTTTCTTT. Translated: CASSYSSRGDTEAFF.

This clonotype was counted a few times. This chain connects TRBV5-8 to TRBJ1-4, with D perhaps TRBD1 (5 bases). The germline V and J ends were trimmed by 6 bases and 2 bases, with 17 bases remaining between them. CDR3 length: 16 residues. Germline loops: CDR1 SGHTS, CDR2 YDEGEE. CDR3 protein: CASTSQGYVTNEKLFF. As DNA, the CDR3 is TGTGCCAGCACATCTCAGGGATATGTCACTAATGAAAAACTGTTTTTT.

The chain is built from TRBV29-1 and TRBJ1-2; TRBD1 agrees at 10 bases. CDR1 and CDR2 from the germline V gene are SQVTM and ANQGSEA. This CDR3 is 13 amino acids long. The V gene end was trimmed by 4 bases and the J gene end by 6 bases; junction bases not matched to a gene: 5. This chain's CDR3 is CSVGDRGHDGYTF. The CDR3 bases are TGCAGCGTTGGAGACAGGGGGCACGATGGCTACACCTTC.

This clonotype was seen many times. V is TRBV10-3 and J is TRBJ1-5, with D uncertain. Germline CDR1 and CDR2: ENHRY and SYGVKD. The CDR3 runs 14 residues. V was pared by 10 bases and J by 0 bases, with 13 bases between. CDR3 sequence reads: CASRPGNSNQPQHF. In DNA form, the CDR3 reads TGTGCCAGCAGGCCGGGGAATAGCAATCAGCCCCAGCATTTT.

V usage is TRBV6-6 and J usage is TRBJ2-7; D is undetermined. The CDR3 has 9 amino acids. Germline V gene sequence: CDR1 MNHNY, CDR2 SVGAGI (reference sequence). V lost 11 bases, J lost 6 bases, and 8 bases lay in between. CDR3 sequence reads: CALTCEQYF. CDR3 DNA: TGTGCCCTTACTTGCGAGCAGTACTTC.

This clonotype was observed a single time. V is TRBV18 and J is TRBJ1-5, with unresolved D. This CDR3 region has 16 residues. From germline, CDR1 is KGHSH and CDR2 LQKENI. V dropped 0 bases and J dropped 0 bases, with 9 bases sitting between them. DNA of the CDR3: TGTGCCAGCTCACCACCAGGAAGCAATAGCAATCAGCCCCAGCATTTT. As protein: CASSPPGSNSNQPQHF.

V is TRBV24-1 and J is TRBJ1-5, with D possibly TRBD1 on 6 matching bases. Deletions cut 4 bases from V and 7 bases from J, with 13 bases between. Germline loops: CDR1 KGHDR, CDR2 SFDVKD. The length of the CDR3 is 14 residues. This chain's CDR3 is CATSDPTGEQPQHF. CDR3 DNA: TGTGCCACCAGTGACCCGACAGGCGAGCAGCCCCAGCATTTT.

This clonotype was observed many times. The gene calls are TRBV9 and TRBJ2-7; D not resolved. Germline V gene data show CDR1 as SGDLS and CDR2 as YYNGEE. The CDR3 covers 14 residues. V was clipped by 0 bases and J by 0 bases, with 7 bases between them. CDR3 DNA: TGTGCCAGCAGCGTAGGGGTGACCTCCTACGAGCAGTACTTC. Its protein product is CASSVGVTSYEQYF.

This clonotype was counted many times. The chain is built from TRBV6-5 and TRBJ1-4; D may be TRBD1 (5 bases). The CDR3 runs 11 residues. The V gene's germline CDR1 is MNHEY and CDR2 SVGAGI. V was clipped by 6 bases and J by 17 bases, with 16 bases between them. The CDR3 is CASSLRGGHFF. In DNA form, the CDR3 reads TGTGCCAGCAGCCTCCGGGGAGGACACTTTTTT.

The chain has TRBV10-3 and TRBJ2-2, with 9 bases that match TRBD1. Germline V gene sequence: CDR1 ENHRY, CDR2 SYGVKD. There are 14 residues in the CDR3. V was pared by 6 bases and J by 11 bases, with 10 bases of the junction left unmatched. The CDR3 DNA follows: TGTGCCATCAGACCGGACAGGGGCGACGACGAGCTGTTTTTT. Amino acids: CAIRPDRGDDELFF.

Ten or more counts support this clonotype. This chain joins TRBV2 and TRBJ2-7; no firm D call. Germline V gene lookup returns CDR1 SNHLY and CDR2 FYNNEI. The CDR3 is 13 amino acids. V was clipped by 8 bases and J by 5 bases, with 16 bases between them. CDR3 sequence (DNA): TGTGCCAGCGTGGACCGTCTTATTCACGAGCAGTACTTC. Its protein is CASVDRLIHEQYF. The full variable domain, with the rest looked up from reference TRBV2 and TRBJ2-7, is EPEVTQTPSHQVTQMGQEVILRCVPISNHLYFYWYRQILGQKVEFLVSFYNNEISEKSEIFDDQFSVERPDGSNFTLKIRSTKLEDSAMYFCASVDRLIHEQYFGPGTRLTVT.